These 29 T cell receptor beta chains share one sample of origin, sequenced in a study of blood T cell repertoires in COVID-19. Only in-frame clones appear in the TCRdb table, and some are missing; sequencing was by immunoSEQ multiplex PCR. The sample consists of roughly 66,000 clones, roughly 82% of them appearing once. Sequencing used peripheral blood. These receptors originate from a man in his 60s with acute or convalescent COVID-19.

The rearrangement joins TRBV24-1 to TRBJ2-3; 8 nucleotides match TRBD2. V trimming: 3 bases; J trimming: 8 bases; junction bases outside the gene matches: 9. The CDR3 consists of 15 residues. CDR1 KGHDR and CDR2 SFDVKD come from the germline V gene. The CDR3 reads CATSDPGLAVGTQYF. The DNA of the CDR3 is TGTGCCACCAGTGATCCAGGACTAGCTGTCGGTACGCAGTATTTT.

CDR3 DNA: TGTGCCAGCAGTGTCGGGATAGCCACAGATACGCAGTATTTT. Its translation is CASSVGIATDTQYF. This chain connects TRBV27 to TRBJ2-3; possibly TRBD2 for D (5 bases). Germline assignment: CDR1 MNHEY and CDR2 SMNVEV (reference sequence). The ends were cut back, 5 bases at V and 2 bases at J, with 11 bases in the middle. CDR3 size: 14 residues.

The chain joins TRBV6-2 or TRBV6-3 to TRBJ2-1, with TRBD2 matching 12 bases. The CDR3 spans 14 residues. Looked up from germline, CDR1 is MNHEY and CDR2 is SVGEGT. The trim removed 4 bases at V and 8 bases at J, leaving 3 bases unmatched. For the CDR3, the DNA is TGTGCCAGCAGTTCTAGCGGGGGGGCCCATGAGCAGTTCTTC. This translates into CASSSSGGAHEQFF.

This chain connects TRBV14 to TRBJ1-1; the D gene is possibly TRBD1 (5 bases). The CDR3 spans 15 residues. V was shortened by 4 bases and J by 4 bases, with 16 bases between the two germline ends. Looked up from germline, CDR1 is SGHDN and CDR2 is FVKESK. The DNA of the CDR3 is TGTGCCAGCAGCCGTCAGGGTATGCTTACCACTGAAGCTTTCTTT. Protein product: CASSRQGMLTTEAFF.

The J gene is TRBJ1-2, the V gene TRBV6-5, with 8 bases that match TRBD1. Germline V CDR1 and CDR2: MNHEY, SVGAGI. The length of the CDR3 is 13 residues. With V trimmed by 0 bases and J by 8 bases, 2 bases remained unmatched. Written as DNA, the CDR3 is TGTGCCAGCAGTTACTCGACAGGGGTAGGCTACACCTTC. It yields the protein CASSYSTGVGYTF.

The V call is TRBV5-1, the J call TRBJ2-5, with 7 bases that match TRBD1. CDR1 and CDR2 from the germline V gene are SGHRS and YFSETQ. The CDR3 extends over 15 amino acids. V dropped 0 bases and J dropped 5; count of bases not matched to a gene: 7. In DNA, the CDR3 is TGCGCCAGCAGCTTGGCGGGACAGCCTCAGGAGACCCAGTACTTC. Translated: CASSLAGQPQETQYF.

The gene calls are TRBV5-1 and TRBJ2-5; 10 bases agree with TRBD1. V was pared by 3 bases and J by 4 bases, with 3 bases of the junction left unmatched. Germline V lookup: CDR1 SGHRS, CDR2 YFSETQ. The CDR3 length is 14 residues. The CDR3 here is CASSSGDRGETQYF. In nucleotides, the CDR3 is TGCGCCAGCAGCTCAGGGGACAGGGGAGAGACCCAGTACTTC. The complete variable domain, with remaining parts taken from reference TRBV5-1 and TRBJ2-5, reads KAGVTQTPRYLIKTRGQQVTLSCSPISGHRSVSWYQQTPGQGLQFLFEYFSETQRNKGNFPGRFSGRQFSNSRSEMNVSTLELGDSALYLCASSSGDRGETQYFGPGTRLLVL.

The genes are TRBV6-5 and TRBJ1-4, with D tentatively TRBD1 (6 bases). Germline assignment: CDR1 MNHEY and CDR2 SVGAGI. The CDR3 sequence is 13 residues long. The V gene lost 7 bases and the J gene lost 6 bases, with 12 bases spanning the gap. For the CDR3, the DNA is TGTGCCAGCACGAGGGGGGGAGATGAAAAACTGTTTTTT. It translates to CASTRGGDEKLFF.

CDR3 bases: TGTGCCAGCAGCATCGGACAGGGGTTTGGTGAGCAGTACGTC. Protein sequence: CASSIGQGFGEQYV. The chain joins TRBV6-6 to TRBJ2-7; 9 positions agree with TRBD1. The germline V gene has CDR1 MNHNY and CDR2 SVGAGI (reference sequence). V lost 6 bases to trimming and J lost 7 bases; unmatched junction nucleotides: 10. CDR3 length: 14 amino acids.

This clone has more than one count but fewer than ten. This chain links TRBV5-1 with TRBJ2-5; possible D gene TRBD2, 6 bases. V was shortened by 1 base and J by 9 bases, with 28 bases between the two germline ends. The CDR3 covers 18 residues. Germline CDR1 SGHRS, CDR2 YFSETQ. The CDR3, as DNA: TGCGCCAGCAGCTTGATGGGGGGACTGGTCGGCGACGGTTTGGCCCAGTACTTC. Its protein is CASSLMGGLVGDGLAQYF.

The CDR3 here is CASSSEGSSYEQYV. DNA for the CDR3: TGTGCCAGCAGCTCGGAGGGTAGCTCCTACGAGCAGTACGTC. V and J are TRBV7-2 and TRBJ2-7; possibly TRBD2 for D (6 bases). The germline V and J ends were trimmed by 4 bases and 0 bases, with 10 bases remaining between them. This CDR3 has 14 amino acids. The germline V gene has CDR1 SGHTA and CDR2 FQGNSA.

This chain links TRBV29-1 with TRBJ1-1; D call uncertain. Germline assignment: CDR1 SQVTM and CDR2 ANQGSEA. With 5 bases removed from V and 3 bases from J, the gap between germline ends came to 7 bases. The CDR3 has 11 residues. CDR3 in DNA: TGCAGCGTTATGCCGGACACTGAAGCTTTCTTT. It translates to CSVMPDTEAFF.

V and J are TRBV11-2 and TRBJ2-5, with 13 bases fitting TRBD2. The V gene's germline CDR1 is SGHAT and CDR2 FQNNGV. With V trimmed by 4 bases and J by 2 bases, 4 bases remained unmatched. The length of the CDR3 is 16 residues. The CDR3 loop reads CASSYGTSGEQETQYF. CDR3 DNA sequence: TGTGCCAGCAGCTACGGGACTAGCGGGGAACAAGAGACCCAGTACTTC.

This chain uses TRBV7-2 with TRBJ2-2; 10 bases align to TRBD1. CDR1 SGHTA and CDR2 FQGNSA come from the germline V gene. V was pared by 5 bases and J by 8 bases, with 2 bases of the junction left unmatched. The CDR3 consists of 13 residues. The CDR3 coding sequence is TGTGCCAGCAGCCGACAGGGGGCAGGGGAGCTGTTTTTT. Translated, it gives CASSRQGAGELFF.

This chain links TRBV5-6 with TRBJ1-3, with D maybe TRBD1 (6 bases). Trimming removed 3 bases at V and 0 bases at J, with 13 bases between. The CDR3 spans 16 residues. The V gene's germline CDR1 is SGHDT and CDR2 YYEEEE. The CDR3: CASSWSQGRSGNTIYF. In DNA, the CDR3 is TGTGCCAGCAGCTGGTCACAGGGCCGCTCTGGAAACACCATATATTTT.

V and J are TRBV3-1 (or the pseudogene TRBV3-2) and TRBJ2-7; D is uncertain. The CDR3 covers 13 residues. Germline CDR1 LGHDT, CDR2 YNNKEL (reference sequence). Deletions cut 1 base from V and 6 bases from J, with 10 bases between. CDR3 sequence reads: CASSQGPTSEQYF. CDR3 coding DNA: TGTGCCAGCAGCCAAGGCCCAACGAGCGAGCAGTACTTC.

This chain connects TRBV2 to TRBJ1-5; the D gene is possibly TRBD1 (6 bases). The CDR3 has 14 residues. Germline loops: CDR1 SNHLY, CDR2 FYNNEI. V shed 11 bases and J shed 1 base, with 15 bases lying between them. The CDR3 nucleotides are TGTGCCTCCACAGGGTCAGGAAGCAATCAGCCCCAGCATTTT. Residues: CASTGSGSNQPQHF.

The chain links TRBV6-2 or TRBV6-3 to TRBJ2-7; TRBD2 matches at 9 bases. This CDR3 comprises 13 residues. V trimming: 5 bases; J trimming: 7 bases; junction bases outside the gene matches: 6. From germline, CDR1 is MNHEY and CDR2 SVGEGT. The CDR3 sequence is CASSNSGGREQYF. For the CDR3, the DNA is TGTGCCAGCAGTAATAGCGGGGGAAGGGAGCAGTACTTC.

DNA for the CDR3: TGTGCCACCAGCAGGACAGGGGGAGGGACTGAAGCTTTCTTT. Amino acid sequence: CATSRTGGGTEAFF. V gene TRBV15 combines with J gene TRBJ1-1, with TRBD1 matching over 9 bases. J gave up 5 bases and V 3 bases, and 4 bases lay outside the gene matches. CDR1 is LNHNV, CDR2 YYDKDF, per germline (reference sequence). The length of the CDR3 is 14 residues.

The V call is TRBV2, the J call TRBJ1-3; D remains unclear. V was clipped by 8 bases and J by 8 bases, with 13 bases between them. CDR3 length: 12 amino acids. Germline V gene sequence: CDR1 SNHLY, CDR2 FYNNEI. Here the CDR3 reads CASSLDWDTIYF. In DNA form, the CDR3 reads TGTGCCAGCTCCCTAGATTGGGACACCATATATTTT.

This clone came up once. This chain links TRBV13 with TRBJ2-4; D gene unclear. The CDR3 contains 15 residues. The germline V gene encodes CDR1 PRHDT and CDR2 FYEKMQ (reference sequence). V was cut by 5 bases and J by 2 bases, with 13 bases left in between. CDR3 sequence reads: CASSKPTKTKNIQYF. The DNA for the CDR3 is TGTGCCAGCAGCAAACCGACAAAAACCAAAAACATTCAGTACTTC.

This clone was seen once. The V and J genes are TRBV2 and TRBJ2-3, with D perhaps matching TRBD1 (5 bases). The CDR3 is 15 residues long. The V end was cut by 5 bases, the J end by 3 bases, with 15 bases between. The germline gives CDR1 SNHLY, CDR2 FYNNEI. The CDR3 reads CASSPRKGLTDTQYF. The CDR3 DNA reads TGTGCCAGCAGTCCGCGCAAGGGGCTAACAGATACGCAGTATTTT.

This clone was detected once. The chain couples TRBV7-9 to TRBJ2-2, with 8 bases identical to TRBD1. J gave up 7 bases and V 3 bases, and 7 bases lay outside the gene matches. The CDR3 length is 15 residues. Germline CDR1 and CDR2: SEHNR and FQNEAQ (reference sequence). CDR3 residues: CASSFRQGASGELFF. CDR3 nucleotide sequence: TGTGCCAGCAGCTTCCGGCAGGGGGCCAGCGGGGAGCTGTTTTTT. The full variable domain, its missing parts supplied by reference TRBV7-9 and TRBJ2-2, is DTGVSQNPRHKITKRGQNVTFRCDPISEHNRLYWYRQTLGQGPEFLTYFQNEAQLEKSRLLSDRFSAERPKGSFSTLEIQRTEQGDSAMYLCASSFRQGASGELFFGEGSRLTVL.

V and J are TRBV14 and TRBJ2-2; D not certain. The length of the CDR3 is 14 residues. The germline V gene has CDR1 SGHDN and CDR2 FVKESK. With 4 bases removed from V and 6 bases from J, the gap between germline ends came to 12 bases. In nucleotides, the CDR3 is TGTGCCAGCAGCCTCACGAGACATCCCGGGGAGCTGTTTTTT. Its protein product is CASSLTRHPGELFF.

The V call is TRBV20-1, the J call TRBJ2-5; tentative D call: TRBD2 (5 bases). The length of the CDR3 is 15 residues. V was clipped by 3 bases and J by 5 bases, with 19 bases between them. From germline, CDR1 is DFQATT and CDR2 SNEGSKA (reference sequence). The CDR3 DNA is TGCAGTGCTAGTACGGACGGGGTAGGGTCGGAGACCCAGTACTTC. Its translation is CSASTDGVGSETQYF.

The V and J genes are TRBV5-1 and TRBJ1-5; no firm D call. Trimming left V 0 bases short and J 1 base short, with 8 bases between. This CDR3 has 15 amino acids. Germline CDR1 reads SGHRS; CDR2 reads YFSETQ. This CDR3 reads CASSLETGSNQPQHF. CDR3 bases: TGCGCCAGCAGCTTGGAGACGGGAAGCAATCAGCCCCAGCATTTT.

This sequence joins TRBV6-5 and TRBJ2-1; D is ambiguous. This CDR3 spans 15 amino acids. Germline V gene data show CDR1 as MNHEY and CDR2 as SVGAGI. Trimming left V 2 bases short and J 5 bases short, with 13 bases between. The CDR3 coding sequence is TGTGCCAGCAGTTACGGAACGGGTAGGAACAATGAGCAGTTCTTC. It encodes CASSYGTGRNNEQFF.

The J gene is TRBJ1-2, the V gene TRBV6-2 or TRBV6-3, with 7 positions matching TRBD1. The CDR3 totals 14 residues. Unmatched junction bases numbered 6, after V lost 4 bases and J lost 4 bases. Germline V CDR1 and CDR2: MNHEY, SVGEGT. CDR3 bases: TGTGCCAGCAGTTCCTCGGACAGGCTCTATGGCTACACCTTC. It codes for CASSSSDRLYGYTF.

The rearrangement uses TRBV27 and TRBJ2-1; the match to TRBD2 covers 7 bases. CDR3 size: 12 residues. Unmatched junction bases numbered 0, after V lost 5 bases and J lost 5 bases. Germline CDR1 reads MNHEY; CDR2 reads SMNVEV (reference sequence). This CDR3 reads CASSRGDNEQFF. The CDR3 region has the DNA TGTGCCAGCAGTCGGGGGGACAATGAGCAGTTCTTC.